A selection of T cell receptor beta chains follows, all from one sample in a study of cytomegalovirus exposure and HLA in healthy donors. Assay used: immunoSEQ multiplex PCR; TCRdb lists only in-frame clones, some missing. There are around 34,000 clones in the sample; approximately 95% occur only once, and around 3.4% lies in the top ten. The sample consisted of PBMCs. The receptors come from a man in his late teens or twenties in good health and CMV-seronegative. Both conserved end residues are part of each CDR3. A D gene is named only where the DNA matches it firmly. Size tells how often a clone was seen (once, few, many) or the class of an expanded clone, and some rows leave it out.

size,V,D,J,DNA,CDR3
.,TRBV6-5,.,TRBJ1-2,TGTGCCAGCAGTTACGGTGGACAAACTAACTATGGCTACACCTTC,CASSYGGQTNYGYTF
.,TRBV6-1,TRBD1,TRBJ1-3,TGTGCCAGCAGGGGACAGGGAAGTGGAAACACCATATATTTT,CASRGQGSGNTIYF
.,TRBV5-6,.,TRBJ2-4,TGTGCCAGCAGCTTATTGGAGGGAAATTTGGCCAAAAACATTCAGTACTTC,CASSLLEGNLAKNIQYF
.,TRBV6-5,TRBD2,TRBJ2-3,TGTGCCAGCGTGGGGCTAGCGGGGGGAATGGATACGCAGTATTTT,CASVGLAGGMDTQYF
few,TRBV6-1,TRBD1,TRBJ1-2,TGTGCCAGCAGTGAAGCAGGACAGGGGGCATATGGCTACACCTTC,CASSEAGQGAYGYTF
.,TRBV6-6,TRBD2,TRBJ2-3,TGTGCCAGCAGTTACTCGACTAGCGGGAGCCAGTATTTT,CASSYSTSGSQYF
.,TRBV14,TRBD1,TRBJ2-1,TGTGCCAGCAGCCCCGGGGACAGGAGGTACAATGAGCAGTTCTTC,CASSPGDRRYNEQFF
.,TRBV19,TRBD2,TRBJ2-1,TGTGCCAGTATGGGGACTAGCTCTGAAGGGCAGTTCTTC,CASMGTSSEGQFF
.,TRBV18,TRBD1,TRBJ2-7,TGTGCCAGCTCAACCCGACAGGGGGGTGCCGAGCAGTACTTC,CASSTRQGGAEQYF
.,TRBV14,.,TRBJ1-2,TGTGCCAGCAGCCAACTCTCCCGGGAAGGCTACACCTTC,CASSQLSREGYTF
.,TRBV28,.,TRBJ1-5,TGTGCCAGCAGTTTGTCTTTATCTGGGGAGGGACAGCCCCAGCATTTT,CASSLSLSGEGQPQHF
.,TRBV11-1,.,TRBJ1-1,TGTGCCAGCAGCAACCAGGGTAACACTGAAGCTTTCTTT,CASSNQGNTEAFF
.,TRBV7-2,TRBD2,TRBJ2-1,TGTGCCAGCAGCGGGGGGGGGTCCTACAATGAGCAGTTCTTC,CASSGGGSYNEQFF
.,TRBV11-3,TRBD2,TRBJ2-3,TGTGCCAGCAGCTTAGCCGGGACTAGCGGGTGGACAGATACGCAGTATTTT,CASSLAGTSGWTDTQYF
.,TRBV6-1,.,TRBJ1-5,TGTGCCAGCAGCGGACAGAGGAATCAGCCCCAGCATTTT,CASSGQRNQPQHF
.,TRBV19,TRBD1,TRBJ2-1,TGTGCCAGTAGTATAGATCATGGGGGACAGGGTTACAATGAGCAGTTCTTC,CASSIDHGGQGYNEQFF
.,TRBV2,.,TRBJ1-1,TGTGCCAGCAGTGGACTAGCAAGGTGGAAAAGTGAAGCTTTCTTT,CASSGLARWKSEAFF
.,TRBV7-6,TRBD2,TRBJ2-1,TGTGCCAGCAGCTTAGGTCCGGGGGGGCCGCGGTTTGAGCAGTTCTTC,CASSLGPGGPRFEQFF
.,TRBV9,TRBD2,TRBJ2-1,TGTGCCAGCAGCGCCAGCCTAAGGCTAGCGGGGGTCTATGAGCAGTTCTTC,CASSASLRLAGVYEQFF